Listed here are 30 T cell receptor beta chains from one sample, sequenced in a study of blood T cells in healthy people across ages. For the second PCR, which ran for 7 to 11 cycles, a sample-barcoded 5' primer and a J-beta primer mix were used. TCRdb passed the 5' RACE reads through MiXCR, listing each CDR3 protein once. The table lists 800,000 to 900,000 distinct CDR3 sequences, less than 80% of them singletons, with 28% in the top ten. The sequenced material came from blood. Every receptor here comes from a man aged 25-45 years in good health.

This chain uses TRBV20-1 with TRBJ2-1, with 11 positions matching TRBD2. V lost 2 bases, J lost 6 bases, and 6 bases stayed unmatched. Germline V gene lookup returns CDR1 DFQATT and CDR2 SNEGSKA (reference sequence). This CDR3 region has 15 residues. The CDR3 loop is CSARSGTSGVNEQFF. The DNA of the CDR3 is TGCAGTGCTAGAAGCGGGACTAGCGGTGTCAATGAGCAGTTCTTC.

The V gene is TRBV2, the J gene TRBJ1-2; TRBD1 might be the D (6 bases). The CDR3 spans 17 residues. V dropped 3 bases and J dropped 4 bases, with 21 bases sitting between them. CDR1 is SNHLY and CDR2 is FYNNEI in the germline V gene. CDR3 DNA sequence: TGTGCCAGCAGTGAGCCAGGGGTCAGGGGATCTAGCTATGGCTACACCTTC. This encodes CASSEPGVRGSSYGYTF.

CDR3 nucleotide sequence: TGTGCCAGCAGCTTAGACCCTAGCGGGGGTTTCCAAGAGACCCAGTACTTC. It yields the protein CASSLDPSGGFQETQYF. This chain links TRBV13 with TRBJ2-5, with 10 positions matching TRBD2. In germline, CDR1 is PRHDT, CDR2 FYEKMQ (reference sequence). Germline trimming cut 1 base from V and 1 base from J; bases unmatched to any gene: 6. This CDR3 has 17 amino acids. The whole variable domain, filled in from reference TRBV13 and TRBJ2-5, reads AAGVIQSPRHLIKEKRETATLKCYPIPRHDTVYWYQQGPGQDPQFLISFYEKMQSDKGSIPDRFSAQQFSDYHSELNMSSLELGDSALYFCASSLDPSGGFQETQYFGPGTRLLVL.

CDR3 protein: CASRRTENTGELFF. CDR3 coding DNA: TGTGCCAGCAGGCGGACGGAGAACACCGGGGAGCTGTTTTTT. The genes are TRBV12-3 or TRBV12-4 and TRBJ2-2; D gene unclear. V lost 6 bases, J lost 1 base, and 9 bases lay in between. The CDR3 has 14 amino acids.

This chain joins TRBV7-9 and TRBJ2-3; D uncertain. Germline CDR1 and CDR2: SEHNR and FQNEAQ (reference sequence). V dropped 8 bases and J dropped 2 bases, with 11 bases sitting between them. The CDR3 runs to 13 residues. CDR3 sequence (DNA): TGTGCCAGCTCACACCGGAACACAGATACGCAGTATTTT. Amino acids: CASSHRNTDTQYF.

This clonotype was counted only a few times. The chain has TRBV29-1 and TRBJ2-4, with TRBD2 as a possible D gene (5 bases). The CDR3 has 11 amino acids. Germline loops: CDR1 SQVTM, CDR2 ANQGSEA. Trimming left V 8 bases short and J 13 bases short, with 18 bases between. This chain's CDR3 is CSFWTGREQYF. The CDR3 DNA reads TGCAGCTTCTGGACGGGAAGAGAGCAGTACTTC.

This clonotype showed up just a few times. The rearrangement joins TRBV6-1 to TRBJ2-3, with D perhaps being TRBD1 or TRBD2 (6 bases each). In germline, CDR1 is MNHNS, CDR2 SASEGT. CDR3 size: 14 residues. The ends were cut back, 10 bases at V and 3 bases at J, with 17 bases in the middle. CDR3 sequence reads: CATTLGGETDTQYF. As DNA, the CDR3 is TGTGCCACCACATTGGGGGGCGAAACAGATACGCAGTATTTT.

In nucleotides, the CDR3 is TGTGCCAGCAGCGTAGAGCAAGGTCATGGCACAGATACGCAGTATTTT. Protein product: CASSVEQGHGTDTQYF. The chain joins TRBV9 to TRBJ2-3; D uncertain. The CDR3 spans 16 residues. Trimming took off 0 bases at V and 1 base at J, with 12 bases between the two ends. CDR1 SGDLS and CDR2 YYNGEE come from the germline V gene.

The chain couples TRBV6-4 to TRBJ2-1; D remains unclear. CDR1 MRHNA and CDR2 SNTAGT come from the germline V gene. This CDR3 has 13 amino acids. Trimming removed 7 bases from V and 6 bases from J, with 13 bases in between. The CDR3: CASIKFSPNEQFF. The CDR3 DNA reads TGTGCCAGCATAAAGTTTTCCCCCAATGAGCAGTTCTTC.

This sequence joins TRBV7-2 and TRBJ2-7, with D uncertain. Looked up from germline, CDR1 is SGHTA and CDR2 is FQGNSA. This CDR3 region has 14 residues. The V end was cut by 0 bases, the J end by 3 bases, with 9 bases between. The CDR3 nucleotides are TGTGCCAGCAGCTTAGCGGGCAAACTCTACGAGCAGTACTTC. It specifies CASSLAGKLYEQYF.

The gene calls are TRBV5-1 and TRBJ1-2, with D uncertain. V lost 3 bases and J lost 8, with 23 bases in between. CDR1 and CDR2 (germline): SGHRS, YFSETQ. This CDR3 is 16 amino acids long. CDR3 coding DNA: TGCGCCAGCAGCTCCCCCCGAGGACTATCTAGCGGGGGCTACACCTTC. This sequence encodes CASSSPRGLSSGGYTF.

For the CDR3, the DNA is TGTGCCAGCAGCTTACCCGTAGGGACGGTATCCTACGAGCAGTACTTC. Translated: CASSLPVGTVSYEQYF. The gene calls are TRBV7-9 and TRBJ2-7, with D possibly being TRBD1 or TRBD2 (5 bases each). The germline gives CDR1 SEHNR, CDR2 FQNEAQ (reference sequence). This CDR3 has 16 amino acids. Trimming removed 2 bases at V and 1 base at J, with 15 bases between. The full variable domain, completed using reference TRBV7-9 and TRBJ2-7, is DTGVSQNPRHKITKRGQNVTFRCDPISEHNRLYWYRQTLGQGPEFLTYFQNEAQLEKSRLLSDRFSAERPKGSFSTLEIQRTEQGDSAMYLCASSLPVGTVSYEQYFGPGTRLTVT.

V is TRBV5-1 and J is TRBJ2-7; a possible D gene is TRBD1 (6 bases). Trimming shortened V by 2 bases and J by 3 bases, and 15 bases separated the two germline ends. Per the germline V gene, CDR1 is SGHRS and CDR2 is YFSETQ. The length of the CDR3 is 15 residues. The DNA of the CDR3 is TGCGCCAGCAGCTTAAGGGACAATTTTCACTACGAGCAGTACTTC. This gives the protein CASSLRDNFHYEQYF.

This chain connects TRBV9 to TRBJ2-5, with 11 bases fitting TRBD1. V shed 0 bases and J 4 bases; nucleotides not matched to a gene: 5. Per germline, CDR1 SGDLS and CDR2 YYNGEE. The CDR3 sequence is 16 residues long. The CDR3 DNA reads as TGTGCCAGCAGCGTAGCTAGGACAGGGGGCTTAGAGACCCAGTACTTC. It codes for CASSVARTGGLETQYF.

The chain recombines TRBV6-2 or TRBV6-3 with TRBJ1-5; D unclear. Germline assignment: CDR1 MNHEY and CDR2 SVGEGT. The CDR3 is made up of 15 amino acids. V dropped 7 bases and J dropped 5 bases, with 18 bases sitting between them. CDR3 loop: CASTPGRSRYQPQHF. Here the CDR3 DNA reads TGTGCCAGCACCCCCGGCAGGAGTAGGTATCAGCCCCAGCATTTT.

The chain carries TRBV30 and TRBJ2-5; D may be TRBD1 (5 bases). Trimming pared 1 base from V and 11 bases from J, leaving 8 bases between. CDR1 GTSNPN and CDR2 SVGIG come from the germline V gene (reference sequence). The CDR3 extends over 10 amino acids. Here the CDR3 DNA reads TGTGCCTGGAGTGGGACACGGCAGTACTTC. It yields the protein CAWSGTRQYF.

The rearrangement links TRBV7-2 to TRBJ2-7; D unclear. CDR1 is SGHTA and CDR2 is FQGNSA in the germline V gene. Trimming took off 7 bases at V and 0 bases at J, with 13 bases between the two ends. The CDR3 extends over 14 amino acids. The CDR3 reads CASIRTRSSYEQYF. The CDR3 DNA reads as TGTGCCAGCATAAGAACACGGAGCTCCTACGAGCAGTACTTC.

This clonotype has more than one count but fewer than ten. The chain is built from TRBV29-1 and TRBJ1-2; D is perhaps TRBD1 (5 bases). Germline CDR1 and CDR2: SQVTM and ANQGSEA. This CDR3 contains 12 residues. V was shortened by 7 bases and J by 8 bases, with 17 bases between the two germline ends. The CDR3 coding sequence is TGCAGCGAGGTCTCGGGGGGAGAGGGCTACACCTTC. Translation gives CSEVSGGEGYTF. Drawing the rest from reference TRBV29-1 and TRBJ1-2, the complete variable domain is SAVISQKPSRDICQRGTSLTIQCQVDSQVTMMFWYRQQPGQSLTLIATANQGSEATYESGFVIDKFPISRPNLTFSTLTVSNMSPEDSSIYLCSEVSGGEGYTFGSGTRLTVV.

In this sample, this clonotype turned up a few times. The rearrangement uses TRBV3-1 and TRBJ2-7; no clear D. Germline V gives CDR1 LGHDT, CDR2 YNNKEL (reference sequence). The CDR3 is 14 residues long. Trimming left V 2 bases short and J 4 bases short, with 12 bases between. The DNA of the CDR3 is TGTGCCAGCAGCCAACAAGACGGCACGTACGAGCAGTACTTC. Its translation: CASSQQDGTYEQYF.

This chain connects TRBV9 to TRBJ2-1; D is ambiguous. The CDR3 has 12 amino acids. The V gene's germline CDR1 is SGDLS and CDR2 YYNGEE. Trimming pared 0 bases from V and 7 bases from J, leaving 5 bases between. CDR3 loop: CASSVVRNEQFF. The CDR3 nucleotides read TGTGCCAGCAGCGTAGTTAGGAATGAGCAGTTCTTC.

The table lists this clonotype with a few counts. This chain joins TRBV29-1 and TRBJ1-4; D unresolved. The CDR3 length is 13 residues. Germline CDR1 is SQVTM and CDR2 is ANQGSEA. V was shortened by 4 bases and J by 8 bases, with 14 bases between the two germline ends. CDR3 nucleotides: TGCAGCGTTGGACCGGCAGGCAGGGAAAAACTGTTTTTT. This encodes CSVGPAGREKLFF.

The J gene is TRBJ2-1, the V gene TRBV11-2; D is unclear. This CDR3 contains 13 residues. V dropped 5 bases and J dropped 8 bases, with 13 bases sitting between them. Germline values: CDR1 SGHAT, CDR2 FQNNGV. CDR3 DNA sequence: TGTGCCAGCAGCCGAAAGATGTGGGATGAGCAGTTCTTC. It encodes CASSRKMWDEQFF.

The CDR3: CASSSGVATNEKLFF. CDR3 nucleotides: TGCGCCAGCAGCTCGGGGGTTGCAACTAATGAAAAACTGTTTTTT. The V and J genes are TRBV5-1 and TRBJ1-4; TRBD1 is a possible D gene (5 bases). From germline, CDR1 is SGHRS and CDR2 YFSETQ. Trimming stripped 3 bases from V and 0 bases from J, with 9 bases between. This CDR3 region has 15 residues.

The chain carries TRBV7-3 and TRBJ2-3; tentatively, D is TRBD2 (5 bases). This CDR3 is built from 13 residues. CDR1 is SGHTA and CDR2 is FQGTGA in the germline V gene. Trimming removed 5 bases from V and 4 bases from J, with 10 bases in between. The CDR3 is CASSAGLADTQYF. CDR3 sequence (DNA): TGTGCCAGCAGCGCCGGACTTGCAGATACGCAGTATTTT.

This clonotype was detected a few times. The rearrangement joins TRBV9 to TRBJ2-1, with 11 bases fitting TRBD2. The CDR3 is 16 amino acids. Germline V gene lookup returns CDR1 SGDLS and CDR2 YYNGEE. V was pared by 3 bases and J by 4 bases, with 6 bases of the junction left unmatched. CDR3 in amino acids: CASSEPGTSGYNEQFF. For the CDR3, the DNA is TGTGCCAGCAGCGAACCCGGGACTAGCGGTTACAATGAGCAGTTCTTC.

In its sample, this clonotype was seen a few times. The CDR3 DNA follows: TGCAGCGGCGGACAGGGGGAAAAACTGTTTTTT. It specifies CSGGQGEKLFF. This chain links TRBV29-1 with TRBJ1-4; TRBD1 matches 9 bases. The length of the CDR3 is 11 residues. Trimming cost V 7 bases and J 8 bases; bases outside gene matches: 2. Germline CDR1 SQVTM, CDR2 ANQGSEA.

The genes are TRBV6-1 and TRBJ2-3; D is unclear. Trimming shortened V by 6 bases and J by 2 bases, and 12 bases separated the two germline ends. The CDR3 runs to 14 residues. Germline V gene sequence: CDR1 MNHNS, CDR2 SASEGT. CDR3 sequence (DNA): TGTGCCAGCAGGACGACCAAGACCACAGATACGCAGTATTTT. Its protein is CASRTTKTTDTQYF.

This clonotype was seen a handful of times. The chain recombines TRBV20-1 with TRBJ2-1; tentative D call: TRBD2 (5 bases). CDR3 size: 14 residues. Germline CDR1 is DFQATT and CDR2 is SNEGSKA (reference sequence). V lost 0 bases to trimming and J lost 0 bases, with 6 bases between them. The CDR3 sequence: CSARDLASYNEQFF. CDR3 nucleotides: TGCAGTGCTAGAGACCTAGCCTCCTACAATGAGCAGTTCTTC.

This clonotype has only a few counts. The chain is built from TRBV9 and TRBJ1-2, with TRBD1 matching 7 bases. Trimming at V came to 3 bases and at J to 4 bases, leaving 3 bases not matched to a gene. The germline gives CDR1 SGDLS, CDR2 YYNGEE. The CDR3 sequence is 13 residues long. CDR3 residues: CASSARQGYGYTF. The CDR3 DNA reads TGTGCCAGCAGCGCACGACAGGGCTATGGCTACACCTTC.

This CDR3 is CASRGSFVMSYTQYF. CDR3 in DNA: TGTGCCAGCAGGGGAAGTTTCGTCATGTCTTATACGCAGTATTTT. J is TRBJ2-3 and V is TRBV27, with D uncertain. This CDR3 is built from 15 residues. Trimming pared 6 bases from V and 7 bases from J, leaving 20 bases between. CDR1 is MNHEY, CDR2 SMNVEV, per germline (reference sequence).